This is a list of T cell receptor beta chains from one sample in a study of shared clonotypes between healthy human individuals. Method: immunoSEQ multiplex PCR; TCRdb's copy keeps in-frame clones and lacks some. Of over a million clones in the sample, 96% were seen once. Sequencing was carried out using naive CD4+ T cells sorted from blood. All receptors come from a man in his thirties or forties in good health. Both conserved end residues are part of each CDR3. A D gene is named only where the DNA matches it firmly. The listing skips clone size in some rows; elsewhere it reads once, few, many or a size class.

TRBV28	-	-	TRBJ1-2	TGTGCCAGCAGTTTCTGGGGCAGGGCCGTGACTAACTATGGCTACACCTTC	CASSFWGRAVTNYGYTF
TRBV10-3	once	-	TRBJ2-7	TGTGCCATCAACGGGGGCGGGGCTAACGAGCAGTACTTC	CAINGGGANEQYF
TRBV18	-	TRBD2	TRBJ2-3	TGTGCCAGCTCACCATACGCCGGGACTAGCGTCACAGATACGCAGTATTTT	CASSPYAGTSVTDTQYF
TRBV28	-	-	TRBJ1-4	TGTGCCAGCAGTATACCGCATCGGACTGGCGAAAAACTGTTTTTT	CASSIPHRTGEKLFF
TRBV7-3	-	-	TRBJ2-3	TGTGCCAGCAGCTTAAGGGCTAGCGGCACAGATACGCAGTATTTT	CASSLRASGTDTQYF
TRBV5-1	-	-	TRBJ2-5	TGCGCCAGCAGCTTGGATCTTCTGGCTAGGAAGCCCGAGACCCAGTACTTC	CASSLDLLARKPETQYF
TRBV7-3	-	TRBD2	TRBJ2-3	TGTGCCAGCAGCCTCCAAGCGGGAGGGGTAGATACGCAGTATTTT	CASSLQAGGVDTQYF
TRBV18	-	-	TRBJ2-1	TGTGCCAGCTCACCCGGGGCCTTCACCTACAATGAGCAGTTCTTC	CASSPGAFTYNEQFF
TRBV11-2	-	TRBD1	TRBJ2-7	TGTGCCAGCAGCCCAGGTACAGGGGGCCTCTACGAGCAGTACTTC	CASSPGTGGLYEQYF
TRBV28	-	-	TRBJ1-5	TGTGCCAGCAGTTCCGTTTCGTCGAGGAACAATCAGCCCCAGCATTTT	CASSSVSSRNNQPQHF
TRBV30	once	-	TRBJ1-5	TGTGCCTGGAGTTTGGGTGGTAATCAGCCCCAGCATTTT	CAWSLGGNQPQHF
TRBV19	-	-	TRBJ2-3	TGTGCCAGTAGTACTCCCCGGGGGGCCACAGATACGCAGTATTTT	CASSTPRGATDTQYF
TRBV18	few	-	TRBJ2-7	TGTGCCAGCTCACCACTCGGCCTGGGGGGCTACGAGCAGTACTTC	CASSPLGLGGYEQYF
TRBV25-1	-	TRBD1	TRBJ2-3	TGTGCCAGCAGTAACCCACCCAGGGGGCACAGTATGGATACGCAGTATTTT	CASSNPPRGHSMDTQYF
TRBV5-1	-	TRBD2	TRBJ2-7	TGCGCCAGCAGCTTGAGGCTAGCGGGAAACGAGCAGTACTTC	CASSLRLAGNEQYF
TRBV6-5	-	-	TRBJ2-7	TGTGCCAGCAGTCCCCGCGGCGAGCAGTACTTC	CASSPRGEQYF
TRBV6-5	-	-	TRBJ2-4	TGTGCCAGCAGTTACTCGGGACCCATAGCCAAAAACATTCAGTACTTC	CASSYSGPIAKNIQYF
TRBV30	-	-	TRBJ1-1	TGTGCCTGGAGTCTGAGCAGGGTGAACACTGAAGCTTTCTTT	CAWSLSRVNTEAFF
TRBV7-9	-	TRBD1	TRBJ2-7	TGTGCCAGCAGCTCTCCAGGACCCGACGGACAGGGAACCTACGAGCAGTACTTC	CASSSPGPDGQGTYEQYF
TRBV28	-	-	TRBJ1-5	TGTGCCAGCAGTTTAGCTTATCCCGATCAGCCCCAGCATTTT	CASSLAYPDQPQHF
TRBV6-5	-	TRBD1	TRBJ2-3	TGTGCCAGCAGTTACAGGACAGGGGGAACAGATACGCAGTATTTT	CASSYRTGGTDTQYF
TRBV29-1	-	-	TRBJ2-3	TGCAGCGTTGTCCAGCCCACAGATACGCAGTATTTT	CSVVQPTDTQYF
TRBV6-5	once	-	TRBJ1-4	TGTGCCAGCAGTTACAGGCAGGCGGCGAGGGAAAAACTGTTTTTT	CASSYRQAAREKLFF
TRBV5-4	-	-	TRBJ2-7	TGTGCCAGCAGCCGCACTCCAAGCTCCTACGAGCAGTACTTC	CASSRTPSSYEQYF
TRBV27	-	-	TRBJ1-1	TGTGCCAGCAGCGTTCAGAGGCACACTGAAGCTTTCTTT	CASSVQRHTEAFF
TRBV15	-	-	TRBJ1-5	TGTGCCACCAGCAGAGCCCATCAGCCCCAGCATTTT	CATSRAHQPQHF
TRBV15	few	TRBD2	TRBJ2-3	TGTGCCACCAGCAGAGATCTACCTGGGAGGGATTTT	CATSRDLPGRDF
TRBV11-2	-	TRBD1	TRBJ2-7	TGTGCCAGCAGCGATCGGGACAGGGGCTACGAGCAGTACTTC	CASSDRDRGYEQYF
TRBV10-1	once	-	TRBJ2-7	TGCGCCAGAAACGGCAGTGACGAGCAGTACTTC	CARNGSDEQYF
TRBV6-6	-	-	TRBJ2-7	TGTGCCAGCAGGGGCGCCGACTCCTACGAGCAGTACTTC	CASRGADSYEQYF
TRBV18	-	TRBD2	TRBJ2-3	TGTGCCAGCTCAGCTAGCGGGAGGGCCCCAGATACGCAGTATTTT	CASSASGRAPDTQYF
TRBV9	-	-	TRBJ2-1	TGTGCCAGCAGCGTCACGGAGGGCTCCTACAATGAGCAGTTCTTC	CASSVTEGSYNEQFF
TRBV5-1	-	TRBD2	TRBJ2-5	TGCGCCAGCAGCTCGGCTAGCGGGCAAGAGACCCAGTACTTC	CASSSASGQETQYF
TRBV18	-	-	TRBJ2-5	TGTGCCAGCTCACCACTAGACAGGTCTAGTAAAGAAGAGACCCAGTACTTC	CASSPLDRSSKEETQYF
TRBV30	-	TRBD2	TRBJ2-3	TGTACCTGGACCCGGACTAGCGGGAGGGCGACAGATACGCAGTATTTT	CTWTRTSGRATDTQYF
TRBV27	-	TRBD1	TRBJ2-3	TGTGCCAGCAGGTTACAGGGGACAGATACGCAGTATTTT	CASRLQGTDTQYF
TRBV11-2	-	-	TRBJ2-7	TGTGCCAGCAGCTTAGTAGTTACCCCCCACGAGCAGTACTTC	CASSLVVTPHEQYF
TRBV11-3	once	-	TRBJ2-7	TGTGCCAGCAGCCCCCACCCAGGACCGGACGAGCAGTACTTC	CASSPHPGPDEQYF
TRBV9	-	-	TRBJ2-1	TGTGCCAGCAGCGTTTTGCAGGAATCAAGCGAGCAGTTCTTC	CASSVLQESSEQFF
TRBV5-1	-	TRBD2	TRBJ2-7	TGCGCCAGCAGCCTGGGGGGACTAAGCTCCTACGAGCAGTACTTC	CASSLGGLSSYEQYF
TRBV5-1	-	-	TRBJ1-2	TGCGCCAGCAGCGATTGGGGTTTCTATGGCTACACCTTC	CASSDWGFYGYTF
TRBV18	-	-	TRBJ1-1	TGTGCCAGCTCACCCGGAGGGGATGGAGAAGCTTTCTTT	CASSPGGDGEAFF
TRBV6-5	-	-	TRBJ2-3	TGTGCCAGCAGCCACCAAAGGAACACAGATACGCAGTATTTT	CASSHQRNTDTQYF
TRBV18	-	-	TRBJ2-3	TGTGCCAGCTCACCGAGAACTAGCTCAACAGATACGCAGTATTTT	CASSPRTSSTDTQYF
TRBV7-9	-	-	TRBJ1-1	TGTGCCAGCAGCTTAGTGGTGGGGTTGACTGAAGCTTTCTTT	CASSLVVGLTEAFF
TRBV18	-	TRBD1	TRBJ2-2	TGTGCCAGCTCAACGACAGGGCGCTCGAACACCGGGGAGCTGTTTTTT	CASSTTGRSNTGELFF
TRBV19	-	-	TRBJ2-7	TGTGCCAGTAGTTTTTCAAAAGTTTGGCCAGACGAGCAGTACTTC	CASSFSKVWPDEQYF
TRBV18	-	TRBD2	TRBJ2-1	TGTGCCAGCTCACCCCCGGGACTAGCGGGAGCCAGTGAGCAGTTCTTC	CASSPPGLAGASEQFF
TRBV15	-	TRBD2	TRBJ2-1	TGTGCCACCAGCTCGCGGGGGAGCTCCTACAATGAGCAGTTCTTC	CATSSRGSSYNEQFF
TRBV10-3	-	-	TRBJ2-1	TGTGCCATCAGGGGGAGCTACAATGAGCAGTTCTTC	CAIRGSYNEQFF
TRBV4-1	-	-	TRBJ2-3	TGCGCCAGCAGCCACAAAGAGGAAGCTTTCGCGGATACGCAGTATTTT	CASSHKEEAFADTQYF
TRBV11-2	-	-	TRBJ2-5	TGTGCCAGCAGCCTAGGGACGGGAGCAGGAGAGACCCAGTACTTC	CASSLGTGAGETQYF
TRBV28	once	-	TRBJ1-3	TGTGCCACCAAGGGAGAGTTCTCTGGAAACACCATATATTTT	CATKGEFSGNTIYF
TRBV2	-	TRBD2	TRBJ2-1	TGTGCCAGCGGGCCCCGGACTAGCGTAATCAATGAGCAGTTCTTC	CASGPRTSVINEQFF
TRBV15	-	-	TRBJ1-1	TGTGCCACCAGCAGAGATGCCCCCGATCGGAACACTGAAGCTTTCTTT	CATSRDAPDRNTEAFF